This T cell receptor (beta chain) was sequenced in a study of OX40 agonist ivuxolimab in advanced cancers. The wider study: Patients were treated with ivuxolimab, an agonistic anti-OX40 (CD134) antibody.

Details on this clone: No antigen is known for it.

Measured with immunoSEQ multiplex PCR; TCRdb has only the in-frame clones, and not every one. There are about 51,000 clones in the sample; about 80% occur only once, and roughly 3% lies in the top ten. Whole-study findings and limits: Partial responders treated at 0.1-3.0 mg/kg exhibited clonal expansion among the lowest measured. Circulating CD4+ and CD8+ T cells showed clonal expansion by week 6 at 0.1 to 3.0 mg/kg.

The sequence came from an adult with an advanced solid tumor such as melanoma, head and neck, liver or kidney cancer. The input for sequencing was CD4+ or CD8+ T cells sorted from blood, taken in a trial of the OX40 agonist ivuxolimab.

CDR3 DNA: TGTGCCAGCAGCCACGGACAGGGTATAACAGATACGCAGTATTTT. It yields the protein CASSHGQGITDTQYF. The rearrangement uses TRBV7-2 and TRBJ2-3; TRBD1 agrees at 8 bases. The CDR3 consists of 15 residues. V shed 5 bases, J shed 3 bases, and the junction held 7 bases outside the gene matches. CDR1 and CDR2 from the germline V gene are SGHTA and FQGNSA.